These 23 T cell receptor beta chains originate from one sample sequenced in a study of graft-versus-host responses after intestinal transplantation. Clones were read by immunoSEQ multiplex PCR, and TCRdb kept only the in-frame ones, dropping some. The table includes about 21,000 clones, 55% to 65% detected once. Source: alloreactive CD4+ T cells from a mixed lymphocyte reaction culture, taken before intestinal transplant. Indicated subset: CFSE-low proliferating T cells sorted from roughly six-day pre-transplant mixed lymphocyte reaction (GvH or HvG direction). The receptor source for this set is a human patient who received an intestinal transplant.

V usage is TRBV18 and J usage is TRBJ2-7; 8 nucleotides align to TRBD2. V dropped 4 bases and J dropped 4; count of bases not matched to a gene: 3. CDR3 length equals 13 residues. Germline V lookup: CDR1 KGHSH, CDR2 LQKENI. This CDR3 is CASSRPGGYEQYF. CDR3 nucleotides: TGTGCCAGCTCACGGCCGGGGGGGTACGAGCAGTACTTC.

This sequence joins TRBV7-2 and TRBJ1-1, with a weak D call TRBD1 (5 bases). V dropped 2 bases and J dropped 8 bases, with 18 bases sitting between them. CDR3 length equals 15 residues. Germline CDR1 and CDR2: SGHTA and FQGNSA. CDR3 residues: CASSLIYGREHEAFF. CDR3 in DNA: TGTGCCAGCAGCTTAATCTACGGCAGGGAACACGAAGCTTTCTTT.

This rearrangement joins TRBV27 to TRBJ1-2; D is ambiguous. CDR1 is MNHEY, CDR2 SMNVEV, per germline (reference sequence). The CDR3 is 13 residues long. V was trimmed by 3 bases and J by 7 bases, leaving 12 bases between them. CDR3 protein: CASSLIPGSGYTF. CDR3 DNA sequence: TGTGCCAGCAGTTTGATCCCCGGGTCTGGCTACACCTTC.

The chain is built from TRBV25-1 and TRBJ2-5, with 9 bases lining up with TRBD2. The tail of the sequence fits TRBJ2-7 better, so the J call may be wrong. The CDR3 is 17 residues long. CDR1 and CDR2 (germline): MGHDK, SYGVNS. The CDR3 DNA is TGTGCCAGCAGTGAATGGGCCGGGACTAGCAGAGGCTACGAGCAGTACTTC. Translation gives CASSEWAGTSRGYEQYF.

The chain couples TRBV11-2 to TRBJ2-1; 12 bases fit TRBD2. The germline V gene has CDR1 SGHAT and CDR2 FQNNGV. V lost 1 base, J lost 7 bases, and 8 bases stayed unmatched. The CDR3 extends over 17 amino acids. The CDR3 DNA is TGTGCCAGCAGCTTAGTAAGCCTAGCGGGAGGGCGGAATGAGCAGTTCTTC. This codes for CASSLVSLAGGRNEQFF. Full variable domain (outside the CDR3, taken from reference TRBV11-2 and TRBJ2-1): EAGVAQSPRYKIIEKRQSVAFWCNPISGHATLYWYQQILGQGPKLLIQFQNNGVVDDSQLPKDRFSAERLKGVDSTLKIQPAKLEDSAVYLCASSLVSLAGGRNEQFFGPGTRLTVL.

The chain is built from TRBV29-1 and TRBJ2-5, with D unclear. CDR1 and CDR2 (germline): SQVTM, ANQGSEA. The V gene lost 5 bases and the J gene lost 0 bases, with 7 bases spanning the gap. This CDR3 spans 12 amino acids. Here the CDR3 DNA reads TGCAGCGTTTTAGTACACCAAGAGACCCAGTACTTC. Translation gives CSVLVHQETQYF. Full variable domain (remainder filled in from reference TRBV29-1 and TRBJ2-5): SAVISQKPSRDICQRGTSLTIQCQVDSQVTMMFWYRQQPGQSLTLIATANQGSEATYESGFVIDKFPISRPNLTFSTLTVSNMSPEDSSIYLCSVLVHQETQYFGPGTRLLVL.

This clone was seen a few times. The chain couples TRBV28 to TRBJ2-7; 8 bases are a match to TRBD2. This CDR3 is 15 amino acids long. Germline lookup yields CDR1 MDHEN and CDR2 SYDVKM. Germline trimming cut 2 bases from V and 6 bases from J; bases unmatched to any gene: 9. CDR3 loop: CASSLAGGPTSEQYF. In DNA, the CDR3 is TGTGCCAGCAGTTTAGCGGGAGGCCCGACGAGCGAGCAGTACTTC.

CDR3 nucleotides: TGTGCCAGCAGCTTGTTGTGGGAGGCCCTGGGCACTGAAGCTTTCTTT. Protein product: CASSLLWEALGTEAFF. The chain uses TRBV5-8 and TRBJ1-1; D is undetermined. Germline V gene lookup returns CDR1 SGHTS and CDR2 YDEGEE. The V gene lost 1 base and the J gene lost 4 bases, with 17 bases spanning the gap. This CDR3 has 16 amino acids. Complete variable domain (other parts from reference TRBV5-8 and TRBJ1-1): EAGVTQSPTHLIKTRGQQATLRCSPISGHTSVYWYQQALGLGLQFLLWYDEGEERNRGNFPPRFSGRQFPNYSSELNVNALELEDSALYLCASSLLWEALGTEAFFGQGTRLTVV.

The DNA for the CDR3 is TGTGCCAGCAGTCCCCCGGCGGGAGGGCCATACAATGAGCAGTTCTTC. Translating it yields CASSPPAGGPYNEQFF. The chain is built from TRBV28 and TRBJ2-1, with 9 bases identical to TRBD2. This CDR3 spans 16 amino acids. CDR1 and CDR2 (germline): MDHEN, SYDVKM. V was clipped by 5 bases and J by 4 bases; unmatched bases: 9.

The rearrangement joins TRBV5-1 to TRBJ2-7, with D maybe TRBD1 (6 bases). V dropped 4 bases and J dropped 0 bases, with 17 bases sitting between them. CDR3 length: 16 amino acids. Per germline, CDR1 SGHRS and CDR2 YFSETQ. The CDR3 spells CASSKIPGHLSYEQYF. The CDR3 DNA sequence: TGCGCCAGCAGCAAAATACCGGGACACCTCTCCTACGAGCAGTACTTC.

This rearrangement joins TRBV11-2 to TRBJ2-5, with D possibly being TRBD2 (6 bases). The V gene's germline CDR1 is SGHAT and CDR2 FQNNGV. This CDR3 spans 15 amino acids. V lost 2 bases and J lost 4, with 14 bases in between. CDR3 coding DNA: TGTGCCAGCAGCTTATTCCGCGGAGGGAGAGAGACCCAGTACTTC. This encodes CASSLFRGGRETQYF.

The chain carries TRBV28 and TRBJ1-2; D might be TRBD1 (5 bases). V dropped 3 bases and J dropped 4 bases, with 9 bases sitting between them. CDR3 length equals 13 residues. The germline CDR1 and CDR2 sequences are MDHEN and SYDVKM. The CDR3: CASSFGQGYGYTF. The CDR3 DNA reads TGTGCCAGCAGTTTTGGGCAGGGCTATGGCTACACCTTC.

The chain employs TRBV2 and TRBJ2-3, with 9 bases fitting TRBD1. The CDR3 sequence is 16 residues long. Looked up from germline, CDR1 is SNHLY and CDR2 is FYNNEI. In nucleotides, the CDR3 is TGTGCGACTTCCGGGACAGGGAGGTTGGGGACAGATACGCAGTATTTT. It yields the protein CATSGTGRLGTDTQYF.

This clone was detected only once. Here the CDR3 reads CASSGGLAGATDTQYF. CDR3 DNA sequence: TGTGCCAGCAGCGGGGGACTAGCGGGAGCGACAGATACGCAGTATTTT. The chain recombines TRBV7-9 with TRBJ2-3, with 14 nucleotides matching TRBD2. CDR1 and CDR2 from the germline V gene are SEHNR and FQNEAQ (reference sequence). V trimming: 5 bases; J trimming: 3 bases; junction bases outside the gene matches: 4. This CDR3 has 16 amino acids.

The rearrangement links TRBV18 to TRBJ2-3, with 7 nucleotides matching TRBD1. Germline lookup yields CDR1 KGHSH and CDR2 LQKENI. This CDR3 comprises 17 residues. Trimming took 3 bases from V and 1 from J; bases not matched to a gene: 10. Here the CDR3 reads CASSPLPTGRGTDTQYF. The CDR3 nucleotides read TGTGCCAGCTCACCTCTTCCGACAGGGAGAGGCACAGATACGCAGTATTTT.

The chain's CDR3 is CASSFRVVGTDTQYF. The CDR3, as DNA: TGTGCCAGCAGCTTCAGGGTTGTTGGCACAGATACGCAGTATTTT. The chain uses TRBV5-6 and TRBJ2-3, with D perhaps matching TRBD1 (5 bases). The CDR3 length is 15 residues. The V and J ends lost 2 bases and 1 base respectively, with 11 bases between them. CDR1 and CDR2 from the germline V gene are SGHDT and YYEEEE.

The chain is built from TRBV7-3 and TRBJ2-2; D may be TRBD1 (7 bases). V gave up 1 base and J gave up 4 bases, with 10 bases separating them. This CDR3 is 15 amino acids long. Per the germline V gene, CDR1 is SGHTA and CDR2 is FQGTGA. This CDR3 is CASSLIQGGTGELFF. In DNA, the CDR3 is TGTGCCAGCAGCTTAATCCAGGGGGGCACCGGGGAGCTGTTTTTT.

The CDR3 sequence is CAIQRGTSGYEQYF. Here the CDR3 DNA reads TGTGCCATCCAGCGAGGGACTAGCGGATACGAGCAGTACTTC. The rearrangement links TRBV10-3 to TRBJ2-5, with 11 bases lining up with TRBD2. The J call could be wrong; TRBJ2-7 is a better fit for the DNA end. Germline CDR1 reads ENHRY; CDR2 reads SYGVKD. The CDR3 sequence is 14 residues long.

J is TRBJ2-1 and V is TRBV18; D not resolved. CDR1 and CDR2 (germline): KGHSH, LQKENI. Trimming pared 3 bases from V and 2 bases from J, leaving 11 bases between. CDR3 size: 15 residues. CDR3 sequence reads: CASSPNWSTYNEQFF. CDR3 nucleotide sequence: TGTGCCAGCTCACCTAATTGGAGTACCTACAATGAGCAGTTCTTC. Combining the CDR3 with reference TRBV18 and TRBJ2-1 gives the whole variable domain NAGVMQNPRHLVRRRGQEARLRCSPMKGHSHVYWYRQLPEEGLKFMVYLQKENIIDESGMPKERFSAEFPKEGPSILRIQQVVRGDSAAYFCASSPNWSTYNEQFFGPGTRLTVL.

The chain links TRBV14 to TRBJ1-1; 11 bases agree with TRBD1. V shed 4 bases and J 4 bases; nucleotides not matched to a gene: 8. Per germline, CDR1 SGHDN and CDR2 FVKESK. CDR3 length: 16 amino acids. Here the CDR3 reads CASSRTGGISSTEAFF. In DNA, the CDR3 is TGTGCCAGCAGCCGGACAGGGGGCATTAGTAGCACTGAAGCTTTCTTT.

Only one count was recorded for this clone. The rearrangement links TRBV19 to TRBJ1-5; the D gene is possibly TRBD1 (6 bases). The CDR3 extends over 15 amino acids. Germline V lookup: CDR1 LNHDA, CDR2 SQIVND (reference sequence). Trimming removed 3 bases from V and 7 bases from J, with 16 bases in between. CDR3 sequence: CASSILGQWDQPQHF. The CDR3 coding sequence is TGTGCCAGTAGTATCCTAGGACAGTGGGACCAGCCCCAGCATTTT.

The genes are TRBV29-1 and TRBJ2-5; no definite D call. CDR1 and CDR2 from the germline V gene are SQVTM and ANQGSEA. V was cut by 3 bases and J by 1 base, with 6 bases left in between. There are 12 residues in the CDR3. CDR3 protein: CSVENTQETQYF. In DNA, the CDR3 is TGCAGCGTTGAGAACACCCAAGAGACCCAGTACTTC. The full variable domain, rest sourced from reference TRBV29-1 and TRBJ2-5, is SAVISQKPSRDICQRGTSLTIQCQVDSQVTMMFWYRQQPGQSLTLIATANQGSEATYESGFVIDKFPISRPNLTFSTLTVSNMSPEDSSIYLCSVENTQETQYFGPGTRLLVL.

The rearrangement links TRBV7-8 to TRBJ1-1; the D gene is possibly TRBD1 (5 bases). V lost 1 base, J lost 4 bases, and 7 bases lay in between. The CDR3 spans 13 residues. Germline CDR1 SGHVS, CDR2 FQNEAQ. The CDR3: CASSLGQTTEAFF. In nucleotides, the CDR3 is TGTGCCAGCAGCTTAGGACAGACCACTGAAGCTTTCTTT. Looking up the rest from reference TRBV7-8 and TRBJ1-1 gives the full variable domain: GAGVSQSPRYKVAKRGQDVALRCDPISGHVSLFWYQQALGQGPEFLTYFQNEAQLDKSGLPSDRFFAERPEGSVSTLKIQRTQQEDSAVYLCASSLGQTTEAFFGQGTRLTVV.